The entry below gives a single TCR beta chain sequence along with its context. Its antigen is undetermined. This sample stems from a study of Graves' ophthalmopathy and Graves' hyperthyroidism. Study-level findings and limits: Among thyroid clonotypes expanded above 0.001 frequency, most also appeared in blood.

Investigators amplified TCR beta CDR3 regions from RNA transcripts. An initial RT-PCR round employing HTBI primers preceded a second-round multiplex PCR. TCRdb reprocessed the multiplex PCR reads with MiXCR, giving one entry per CDR3 protein. Of 500,000 to 600,000 distinct CDR3 sequences listed, just under 40% were seen once; the top ten hold less than 4.5%. Certain patients were not enrolled. These were patients with other autoimmune diseases, uncontrolled infections, pregnancy or lactation. Sequenced sample: peripheral blood or thyroid tissue (not recorded which). The TCR comes from an adult man with Graves' hyperthyroidism.

The CDR3 DNA follows: TGTGCCAGCAGCCCCCAACGCCTTAATTCACCCCTCCACTTT. Translated: CASSPQRLNSPLHF. The gene calls are TRBV3-1 and TRBJ1-6; D ambiguous. This CDR3 is built from 14 residues. V was trimmed by 4 bases and J by 6 bases, leaving 10 bases between them. CDR1 is LGHDT and CDR2 is YNNKEL in the germline V gene (reference sequence). Full variable domain (outside the CDR3, taken from reference TRBV3-1 and TRBJ1-6): DTAVSQTPKYLVTQMGNDKSIKCEQNLGHDTMYWYKQDSKKFLKIMFSYNNKELIINETVPNRFSPKSPDKAHLNLHINSLELGDSAVYFCASSPQRLNSPLHFGNGTRLTVT.